The entry below describes one T cell receptor (beta chain). The antigen this receptor binds is unknown. Per-base qualities were not stored, and no clone one base away is much larger. In total, approximately 700 healthy bone marrow donors made up the cohort. At the time of sampling, all cohort members were nominally healthy, though unrecorded immune exposures were likely present. The donor was CMV seronegative and was included in the group of a few hundred seronegative cohort members. Each donor provided a peripheral blood sample, and peripheral blood mononuclear cells were used for TCR beta sequencing. The Qiagen DNeasy Blood Extraction Kit was used to extract genomic DNA from the blood cell samples. This entry is derived from a study of cytomegalovirus exposure and HLA in healthy donors (dated by TCRdb to about 2017). As for the study more broadly: An earlier analysis of roughly 500 of the donors reported 276 Gb of sequence data and 95 million to 130 million unique TCR beta sequences obtained from approximately 180 million T cells. Roughly 300 gigabases of sequencing data and 78 million or so unique TCR sequences were included in an early release covering 500 to 750 HLA-typed donors. Of the approximately 400 genotyped donors, over 65% fell in the genetic ancestry cluster associated with self-reported Caucasian donors. The study aimed to test whether signatures of past pathogen exposure could be identified by cataloging public T cell receptors. The study used immunosequencing to profile the T cell repertoires of more than 650 subjects and linked those repertoires to cytomegalovirus serostatus. A separate validation cohort of approximately 120 different subjects was used in addition to the 666-subject first cohort. The study combined high-throughput TCR immunosequencing, statistical association of individual TCRs with disease status, and machine learning to predict cytomegalovirus infection status. A later analysis re-examined previously published TCR beta repertoires from more than 550 donors and added high-resolution HLA genotyping to investigate patterns of TCR occurrence. Rather than using new phenotypic data, the later analysis identified candidate immune exposures from TCR beta sequences and from how often those sequences occurred across donors. An earlier analysis of fewer than 700 of the donors applied high-throughput TCR beta sequencing to assess whether each TCR beta V gene segment acted as functional or pseudogenic. Donor age, sex, ethnicity and CMV serostatus were compiled together with the repertoire data. In a later genetic analysis, genome-wide SNP genotypes for about 65% of the roughly 700 donors were used, and that subset was treated as a discovery cohort. Every repertoire in the discovery cohort had been generated on one and the same sequencing platform. HLA typing covered class I and class II loci at four-digit resolution. Typing coverage differed by locus: A, B, C, DRB1 and DQB1 were typed in about 620-640 donors, DQA1 in about 560, DPA1 in 600 to 610, and DPB1 in about 450. Four to six DR-DQ haplotypes were handled as single units for association and clustering, since linkage in the cohort was strong. Among a few hundred genotyped donors of the cohort, an average of roughly 240,000 unique TCR beta nucleotide sequences were sequenced per donor, roughly 20% of them non-productive.

Receptor amplification or capture employed the immunoSEQ multiplex PCR assay. For the multiplex PCR, a mixture combining 60 forward primers for TCR Vbeta segments and 13 reverse primers for TCR Jbeta segments was used. The CDR3 region of rearranged TCR beta genes was amplified from genomic DNA by a multiplex PCR assay. The Illumina HiSeq System was used to sequence the amplified TCR beta libraries as 87-base-pair reads. In the paper's pipeline: A later analysis tallied tens of millions of unique TCR beta chains across the 610 or so repertoires, and about 10 million of those chains were shared by two or more donors. A nearest-neighbor algorithm error-corrected the raw reads and collapsed the reads into unique sequences, merging closely related sequences to remove PCR and sequencing errors. V, D and J gene segments were assigned by aligning CDR3 sequences to IMGT reference sequences. Each retained sequence needed at least a six-nucleotide match to both a V gene segment and a J gene segment. A rearrangement was called productive if the CDR3 had no stop codons and remained in frame with V and J, and every other rearrangement was called non-productive. Following IMGT convention, CDR3 was defined as the stretch from the second conserved V-encoded cysteine up to the conserved J-encoded phenylalanine. The earlier analysis of 550 to 650 of the donors excluded any sequence lacking an unambiguous match to a single V gene segment. In an earlier analysis of approximately 610 of the donors, V segments were called functional above 56.7% productive rearrangements and were called segregating when the between-donor standard deviation exceeded 5%. A statistical classification framework was built to diagnose cytomegalovirus status from the catalog of TCR beta chain sequences. V and J gene assignment, in a later analysis, came from comparing TCR nucleotide sequences with IMGT/GENE-DB human TR gene sequences. Using the TCRdist pipeline, a later analysis assigned CDR3 sequences along with most-parsimonious VDJ recombination scenarios. In a later analysis, each TCR beta chain was defined by its CDR3 amino acid sequence together with its V-gene family, and reads lacking a unique V-gene family were excluded. To address suspected cross-contamination and a sequencing artifact, a later analysis removed 450 to 700 highly shared, low-generation-probability nucleotide sequences. In a later analysis, a clonal expansion index for each public chain was calculated from normalized within-repertoire ranks of inferred template counts. In a later analysis, generation probabilities were computed with a VDJ recombination model fitted to out-of-frame rearrangements, and the resulting probabilities were checked against IGoR. In a later analysis, hypergeometric tests were used to score TCR-TCR, TCR-HLA and TCR-CMV co-occurrence, with a repertoire-size bias correction applied to TCR pairs. To estimate false discovery rates, a later analysis permuted the HLA or CMV assignments 20 times. In a later analysis, co-occurring TCRs were grouped using DBSCAN, and TCRdist sequence similarity was added for clustering within HLA-allele-positive subsets. Repertoires with fewer than 30,000 or more than 120,000 public chains, plus five repertoires with anomalous nucleotide sharing, were excluded from co-occurrence clustering. This immuneACCESS table, as held by TCRdb, lists in-frame sequences with V and J called but not all clones. Of the missing ones, under half trace to an unresolved V gene in checked studies; the others have no known cause. The D gene and trimming were derived from the DNA, and the V and J assignments and clone size from that table. The sample contains over 100,000 clones, roughly 67% of them found a single time. The top ten constitute around 8% of the sample.

Trimming takes 8 bases from V and 2 bases from J, and the germline ends sit 9 bases apart. The CDR3 starts with the cysteine, ends with the phenylalanine, and has 13 residues. The DNA shown is the 39-base CDR3, in frame from base 1. For CDR1 and CDR2, the germline V gene lists MNHEY and SVGAGI. Overall study results and their limits: In vitro tests confirmed that a few of the cytomegalovirus-associated TCR beta chains recognize cytomegalovirus antigens. The classifier was reported to diagnose cytomegalovirus status with high specificity and sensitivity in both the original and validation cohorts. V-gene and J-gene trimming of TCR beta chains was associated with a missense DCLRE1C variant in a later genetic analysis, and the association was replicated in an independent cohort. In a later analysis, most CMV-associated TCR beta chains were found to appear HLA-restricted, with HLA associations seemingly driven largely by CMV exposure. While some public TCRs were present in many individuals, most TCR sequences turned up only very rarely across donors. An earlier analysis of approximately 540 of the donors showed that most TCR beta V segments appeared in productive rearrangements either about 87% or about 30% of the time, which broadly matched IMGT annotations. The earlier analysis of a few hundred of the donors excluded 15 to 20 rarely observed V segments, including chromosome 9 orphons, because counts were too low. For the cohort, immune exposure information was limited to CMV serostatus. The cohort was sequenced for TCR beta chains only, and without alpha or paired-chain data the features that could be detected were limited. A total of fewer than 200 TCR beta chains were listed by the study as associated with cytomegalovirus. In a later analysis, several top co-occurrence clusters were reported to appear linked to parvovirus B19, influenza, CMV and Epstein-Barr virus. A further reported finding was that TCR beta sequences accurately predicted the HLA-A and HLA-B alleles for most subjects in the first cohort. The 87-base-pair reads could not distinguish some IMGT-functional V segments, including TRBV6-2 and TRBV6-3, so those segments were excluded. Because HLA typing was unavailable for some donors at each locus, only the typed subset was used in association tests. A group of highly shared sequence variants was considered likely to be a technical artifact of the sequencing pipeline. According to a later analysis, TCR association rates differed among HLA loci, with DRB1 alleles showing the most associated TCRs and HLA-C alleles showing the fewest. According to the authors, the approach could potentially be generalized to other disease states and immunological phenotypes. When HLA alleles, especially DR and DQ, strongly co-occurred, attributing TCR associations to individual alleles was difficult. Correlated functional status among segregating V segments might be attributable to linkage disequilibrium, but an unknown experimental factor could not be ruled out. Presence/absence analyses assumed roughly uniform sequencing depth across donors, an assumption that may not hold. In a later genetic analysis, fewer N-insertions in productive TCRs were reported among donors in an Asian-associated ancestry cluster than the roughly 700-donor mean. A later analysis associated about 17,000 TCR beta sequences with specific HLA alleles at a false discovery rate of 0.05. In a later analysis, HLA-associated TCR beta chains showed more clonal expansion and lower generation probabilities than non-associated chains that were equally common.

Material: PBMCs. The TCR comes from a man aged 35-49 years in good health and CMV-seronegative. Recombination joined TRBV6-5 with TRBJ1-4; a confident D gene designation cannot be given. For the CDR3, the sequence is CASAPRTNEKLFF. The sequenced DNA: TGTGCCAGCGCCCCGAGGACTAATGAAAAACTGTTTTTT.